These 10 T cell receptor beta chains share one sample of origin, sequenced in a study of blood T cell repertoires in COVID-19. Only in-frame clones appear in the TCRdb table, and some are missing; sequencing was by immunoSEQ multiplex PCR. The data contain under 130,000 clones, approximately 76% of them seen just once; the ten biggest clones take up less than 20%. The sample consisted of peripheral blood. These receptor sequences come from a woman in her 70s with acute or convalescent COVID-19.

The chain joins TRBV9 to TRBJ1-6, with 8 bases lining up with TRBD1. The CDR3 spans 16 residues. V dropped 3 bases and J dropped 6; count of bases not matched to a gene: 8. CDR1 is SGDLS, CDR2 YYNGEE, per germline. CDR3 region: CASSATGTGLNSPLHF. The CDR3 DNA reads TGTGCCAGCAGCGCAACCGGGACAGGCCTTAATTCACCCCTCCACTTT.

The CDR3 DNA sequence: TGTGCCAGTAGAACATCGACCCGGGGGAACACTGAAGCTTTCTTT. It encodes CASRTSTRGNTEAFF. V gene TRBV19 combines with J gene TRBJ1-1; no reliable D call. Trimming took 6 bases from V and 1 from J, leaving 15 bases between them. Germline CDR1 reads LNHDA; CDR2 reads SQIVND (reference sequence). CDR3 length: 15 residues.

V is TRBV6-2 or TRBV6-3 and J is TRBJ2-2, with D tentatively TRBD1 (6 bases). V lost 2 bases and J lost 0, with 10 bases in between. The germline V gene has CDR1 MNHEY and CDR2 SVGEGT. This CDR3 contains 16 residues. CDR3 in DNA: TGTGCCAGCAGTTACACAGGGCCGACGAACACCGGGGAGCTGTTTTTT. Its translation is CASSYTGPTNTGELFF.

This clone was picked up a small number of times. The rearrangement uses TRBV10-2 and TRBJ1-3, with D perhaps TRBD1 (6 bases). Trimming took off 0 bases at V and 1 base at J, with 13 bases between the two ends. Germline CDR1 WSHSY, CDR2 SAAADI. This CDR3 has 17 residues. The CDR3 here is CASSESRGTSSGNTIYF. The CDR3 DNA follows: TGCGCCAGCAGTGAGTCGAGGGGGACCAGTTCTGGAAACACCATATATTTT.

The chain carries TRBV5-1 and TRBJ1-2; perhaps TRBD1 as D (6 bases). Germline lookup yields CDR1 SGHRS and CDR2 YFSETQ. Trimming took off 0 bases at V and 2 bases at J, with 17 bases between the two ends. This CDR3 comprises 17 residues. The CDR3 protein is CASSLGGQATVNYGYTF. In nucleotides, the CDR3 is TGCGCCAGCAGCTTGGGGGGACAAGCGACGGTGAACTATGGCTACACCTTC.

The chain carries TRBV19 and TRBJ1-1, with 7 bases that match TRBD1. Per germline, CDR1 LNHDA and CDR2 SQIVND (reference sequence). The CDR3 is 16 amino acids. The junction had 13 bases not matched to a gene; V was cut back by 6 bases and J by 3 bases. The CDR3: CASREGNRGSDTEAFF. The CDR3 nucleotides read TGTGCCAGTAGGGAGGGTAACAGGGGTTCGGACACTGAAGCTTTCTTT.

This sequence joins TRBV10-3 and TRBJ2-3; 8 nucleotides align to TRBD1. The CDR3 runs to 16 residues. The germline V gene has CDR1 ENHRY and CDR2 SYGVKD. V lost 3 bases, J lost 1 base, and 6 bases stayed unmatched. The CDR3 region has the DNA TGTGCCATCAGTGACCTTACAGGGGGTGGCACAGATACGCAGTATTTT. This sequence encodes CAISDLTGGGTDTQYF.

A single count supports this clone. The chain carries TRBV9 and TRBJ1-4; D is uncertain. CDR3 length: 13 residues. V was pared by 3 bases and J by 8 bases, with 11 bases between. CDR1 and CDR2 (germline): SGDLS, YYNGEE. The CDR3 DNA follows: TGTGCCAGCAGCGCCTTGACGGGGGAAAAACTGTTTTTT. Protein: CASSALTGEKLFF.

The chain employs TRBV4-1 and TRBJ1-1; D is unresolved. Between the trimmed V and J ends, which lost 3 bases and 4 bases, there was a span of 9 bases. Per germline, CDR1 MGHRA and CDR2 YSYEKL. The CDR3 length is 13 residues. CDR3 region: CASSHAGGTEAFF. Written as DNA, the CDR3 is TGCGCCAGCAGCCACGCTGGAGGCACTGAAGCTTTCTTT.

The V and J genes are TRBV7-8 and TRBJ1-6; D remains ambiguous. V was trimmed by 0 bases and J by 10 bases, leaving 13 bases between them. CDR3 length: 15 amino acids. The germline V gene has CDR1 SGHVS and CDR2 FQNEAQ. Here the CDR3 reads CASSLANWLASPLHF. CDR3 coding DNA: TGTGCCAGCAGCTTAGCGAACTGGTTAGCCTCACCCCTCCACTTT.